What follows are 10 T cell receptor beta chains derived from one specimen sequenced in a study of blood T cell repertoires in COVID-19. Data came from immunoSEQ multiplex PCR; TCRdb stores just in-frame clones and leaves some out. The table lists 170,000 or so clones, around nine tenths of them singletons. The sequenced sample consisted of peripheral blood. Receptors were obtained from a woman aged 18-29 years who had recovered from COVID-19.

The chain couples TRBV9 to TRBJ1-4; possible D gene TRBD1, 5 bases. Germline CDR1 reads SGDLS; CDR2 reads YYNGEE. The CDR3 contains 16 residues. Trimming left V 0 bases short and J 3 bases short, with 12 bases between. The CDR3 spells CASSVGRGSSNEKLFF. The CDR3 nucleotides read TGTGCCAGCAGCGTAGGCCGGGGGTCTTCTAATGAAAAACTGTTTTTT.

V usage is TRBV4-1 and J usage is TRBJ2-1; 12 bases map to TRBD2. The CDR3 length is 16 residues. Trimming cost V 2 bases and J 6 bases; bases outside gene matches: 5. Germline V CDR1 and CDR2: MGHRA, YSYEKL. The CDR3 loop reads CASSQTSGGLFNEQFF. The CDR3 DNA follows: TGCGCCAGCAGCCAAACTAGCGGGGGGCTATTCAATGAGCAGTTCTTC.

This CDR3 is CASSGGGNRQETQYF. In nucleotides, the CDR3 is TGTGCCAGCAGCGGCGGGGGGAACCGACAAGAGACCCAGTACTTC. This chain joins TRBV5-4 and TRBJ2-5, with 8 positions matching TRBD2. The V segment lost 4 bases and the J segment 2 bases; nucleotides outside the gene matches: 7. The CDR3 extends over 15 amino acids. Germline V gene sequence: CDR1 SGHNT, CDR2 YYREEE (reference sequence).

This sequence joins TRBV19 and TRBJ2-5; D may be TRBD1 (6 bases). The CDR3 has 15 amino acids. Germline CDR1 and CDR2: LNHDA and SQIVND (reference sequence). Trimming cost V 7 bases and J 1 base, with 16 bases left between them. This CDR3 reads CASTPAWGRQETQYF. DNA for the CDR3: TGTGCCAGTACCCCTGCTTGGGGGCGCCAAGAGACCCAGTACTTC.

The chain joins TRBV7-9 to TRBJ2-3; a possible D gene is TRBD2 (6 bases). The CDR3 has 15 amino acids. Trimming removed 3 bases from V and 4 bases from J, with 14 bases in between. Germline V CDR1 and CDR2: SEHNR, FQNEAQ (reference sequence). CDR3: CASSLPTRGADTQYF. The CDR3, as DNA: TGTGCCAGCAGCTTGCCGACTAGAGGTGCAGATACGCAGTATTTT.

The rearrangement uses TRBV19 and TRBJ2-5, with TRBD1 matching over 7 bases. In germline, CDR1 is LNHDA, CDR2 SQIVND (reference sequence). The CDR3 runs to 13 residues. Trimming at V came to 6 bases and at J to 5 bases, leaving 6 bases not matched to a gene. CDR3 sequence: CASSRGGGETQYF. Here the CDR3 DNA reads TGTGCCAGTAGCCGAGGGGGCGGGGAGACCCAGTACTTC.

The rearrangement uses TRBV7-2 and TRBJ1-3; TRBD1 matches 9 bases. The CDR3 has 15 residues. Trimming at V came to 4 bases and at J to 3 bases, leaving 4 bases not matched to a gene. Germline CDR1 is SGHTA and CDR2 is FQGNSA. CDR3 residues: CASSSQGAYGNTIYF. CDR3 in DNA: TGTGCCAGCAGCTCACAGGGGGCGTATGGAAACACCATATATTTT.

The chain has TRBV7-2 and TRBJ2-1; D not certain. Trimming took 0 bases from V and 0 from J, leaving 6 bases between them. Germline V gene sequence: CDR1 SGHTA, CDR2 FQGNSA. The CDR3 is made up of 15 amino acids. The CDR3 coding sequence is TGTGCCAGCAGCTTAGCTACAGACTCCTACAATGAGCAGTTCTTC. Protein: CASSLATDSYNEQFF.

The gene calls are TRBV3-1 (or the pseudogene TRBV3-2) and TRBJ1-5; TRBD1 matches 9 bases. Germline trimming cut 6 bases from V and 1 base from J; bases unmatched to any gene: 4. The germline CDR1 and CDR2 sequences are LGHDT and YNNKEL (reference sequence). This CDR3 is built from 15 residues. The CDR3 DNA sequence: TGTGCCAGCAGACTTGACAGGGGGAGCAATCAGCCCCAGCATTTT. Its translation: CASRLDRGSNQPQHF.

V gene TRBV10-3 combines with J gene TRBJ2-1; 9 bases match TRBD1. The V gene's germline CDR1 is ENHRY and CDR2 SYGVKD. This CDR3 is built from 17 residues. V lost 7 bases, J lost 7 bases, and 17 bases stayed unmatched. The CDR3 loop is CAITPTPGQGIGNEQFF. The CDR3 region has the DNA TGTGCCATCACTCCAACCCCGGGACAGGGTATTGGTAATGAGCAGTTCTTC.